The T cell receptor (beta chain) described here comes from a study of metastatic and nonmetastatic thyroid tumors. Findings and caveats of the study: It was reportedly found that TCR beta diversity was significantly higher in malignant thyroid tumors than in benign nodules, a difference seen in both blood and tumor samples.

Notes on this clone: Antigen specificity is unknown. Relative to the germline gene, one junction end is altered; a read error may explain this.

Authors' processing steps: A papillary thyroid cancer distant-metastasis classifier was built from CDR3 differences across clinicopathological groups. MiXCR was used by TCRdb to re-call the PCR reads. The V and J calls here are based on TCRdb, not the publication. The sample yields tens of thousands of clones, approximately 22% seen once. The CDR3 is 15 amino acids. The germline CDR1 and CDR2 sequences are MNHEY and SVGEGT. Each patient came to thyroid surgery without any prior treatment (of any kind). The chain uses TRBV6-2 or TRBV6-3 and TRBJ1-1; D might be TRBD1 (5 bases). The sample consisted of tumor tissue. The source is a female donor with papillary thyroid cancer or a benign thyroid nodule (not recorded which). Some clones in this sample may be carry-over from other donors' samples. CDR3 sequence: CANSYSAGGGTEAFF. The CDR3 DNA sequence: TGTGCCAACAGTTACTCGGCCGGGGGAGGCACTGAAGCTTTCTTT.